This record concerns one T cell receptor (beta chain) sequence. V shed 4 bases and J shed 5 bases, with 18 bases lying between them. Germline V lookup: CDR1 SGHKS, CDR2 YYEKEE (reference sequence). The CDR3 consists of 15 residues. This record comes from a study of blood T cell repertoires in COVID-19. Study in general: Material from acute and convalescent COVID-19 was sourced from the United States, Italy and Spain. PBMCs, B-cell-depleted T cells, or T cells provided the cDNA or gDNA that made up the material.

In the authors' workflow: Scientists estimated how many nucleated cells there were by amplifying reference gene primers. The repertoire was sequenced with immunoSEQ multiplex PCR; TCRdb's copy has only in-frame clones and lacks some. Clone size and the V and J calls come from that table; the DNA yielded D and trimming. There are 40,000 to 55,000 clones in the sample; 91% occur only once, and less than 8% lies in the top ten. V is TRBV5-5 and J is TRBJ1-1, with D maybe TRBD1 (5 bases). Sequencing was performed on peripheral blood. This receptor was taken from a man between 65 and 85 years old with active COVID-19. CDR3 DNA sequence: TGTGCCAGCAGCCCAACCCGGGGGTCGGGAACTGAAGCTTTCTTT. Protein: CASSPTRGSGTEAFF. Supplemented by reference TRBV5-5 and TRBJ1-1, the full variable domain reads DAGVTQSPTHLIKTRGQQVTLRCSPISGHKSVSWYQQVLGQGPQFIFQYYEKEERGRGNFPDRFSARQFPNYSSELNVNALLLGDSALYLCASSPTRGSGTEAFFGQGTRLTVV.